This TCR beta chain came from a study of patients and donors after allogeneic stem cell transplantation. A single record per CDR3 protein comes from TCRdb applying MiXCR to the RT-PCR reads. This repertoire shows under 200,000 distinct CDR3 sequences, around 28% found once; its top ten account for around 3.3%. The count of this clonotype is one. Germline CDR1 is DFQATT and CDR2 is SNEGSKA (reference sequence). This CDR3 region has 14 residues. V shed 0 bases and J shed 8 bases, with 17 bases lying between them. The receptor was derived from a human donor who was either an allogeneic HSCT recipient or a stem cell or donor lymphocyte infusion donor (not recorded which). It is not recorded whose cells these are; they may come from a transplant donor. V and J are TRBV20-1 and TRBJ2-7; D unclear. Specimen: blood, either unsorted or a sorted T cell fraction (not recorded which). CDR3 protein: CSARDAGVGMKQYF. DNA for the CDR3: TGCAGTGCTAGAGACGCTGGGGTAGGGATGAAGCAGTACTTC.